Following are 22 T cell receptor beta chains from one sample sequenced in a study of T cells in Graves' hyperthyroidism and ophthalmopathy. Amplification of TCR beta CDR3 regions was performed using RNA transcripts as template. The HTBI primer set was used in a first-round RT-PCR of the TCR CDR3. TCRdb fed the multiplex PCR reads into MiXCR, producing one record per CDR3 protein. Of roughly 400,000 distinct CDR3 sequences listed, about a sixth were seen once; the top ten hold around a quarter. The material sequenced was blood. These receptors came from a woman younger than 35 with Graves' hyperthyroidism that later progressed to Graves' ophthalmopathy.

The chain combines TRBV29-1 with TRBJ1-1, with D tentatively TRBD1 (6 bases). The germline V and J ends were trimmed by 6 bases and 1 base, with 18 bases remaining between them. This CDR3 spans 15 amino acids. The germline V gene has CDR1 SQVTM and CDR2 ANQGSEA. This chain's CDR3 is CSVRAQGGSNTEAFF. DNA for the CDR3: TGCAGCGTACGGGCACAGGGCGGGTCGAACACTGAAGCTTTCTTT.

This rearrangement joins TRBV28 to TRBJ2-5; D is undetermined. V was shortened by 6 bases and J by 5 bases, with 10 bases between the two germline ends. The CDR3 sequence is 12 residues long. Germline-derived CDR1 and CDR2 are MDHEN and SYDVKM. CDR3: CASSPKRETQYF. The CDR3 nucleotides are TGTGCCAGCAGCCCAAAAAGGGAGACCCAGTACTTC.

This clonotype has ten or more counts. CDR3 protein: CASSFAPPQGALRYGYTF. As DNA, the CDR3 is TGTGCCAGCAGCTTCGCGCCCCCACAAGGGGCGCTCCGCTATGGCTACACCTTC. The rearrangement joins TRBV11-2 to TRBJ1-2, with D possibly TRBD1 on 5 matching bases. V lost 3 bases and J lost 4, with 24 bases in between. Germline V gene sequence: CDR1 SGHAT, CDR2 FQNNGV. This CDR3 has 18 residues. The full variable domain, completed using reference TRBV11-2 and TRBJ1-2, is EAGVAQSPRYKIIEKRQSVAFWCNPISGHATLYWYQQILGQGPKLLIQFQNNGVVDDSQLPKDRFSAERLKGVDSTLKIQPAKLEDSAVYLCASSFAPPQGALRYGYTFGSGTRLTVV.

This clonotype has ten or more counts. The chain recombines TRBV3-1 with TRBJ2-1; 11 nucleotides agree with TRBD2. The ends lost 7 bases at V and 5 bases at J; junction bases unmatched: 4. Germline CDR1 is LGHDT and CDR2 is YNNKEL (reference sequence). The CDR3 consists of 14 residues. The CDR3 sequence: CASKLAGVDNEQFF. The CDR3 region has the DNA TGTGCCAGCAAACTAGCGGGAGTGGACAATGAGCAGTTCTTC.

This clonotype occurred many times. The V gene is TRBV2, the J gene TRBJ2-1; a possible D gene is TRBD1 (5 bases). Germline CDR1 is SNHLY and CDR2 is FYNNEI. CDR3 length: 14 residues. Trimming pared 2 bases from V and 9 bases from J, leaving 14 bases between. CDR3 protein: CASSESAWQGEQFF. For the CDR3, the DNA is TGTGCCAGCAGTGAATCGGCTTGGCAGGGTGAGCAGTTCTTC.

The sample holds many counts of this clonotype. V usage is TRBV7-8 and J usage is TRBJ2-1; no reliable D call. The germline V and J ends were trimmed by 3 bases and 5 bases, with 8 bases remaining between them. This CDR3 contains 13 residues. CDR1 SGHVS and CDR2 FQNEAQ come from the germline V gene. The CDR3 loop is CASSFGNHNEQFF. CDR3 sequence (DNA): TGTGCCAGCAGCTTTGGCAACCACAATGAGCAGTTCTTC.

This clonotype has just a few counts. The CDR3 region has the DNA TGTGCCAGCAGCGTAGGGGCGGGAGGGTACAATGAGCAGTTCTTC. Protein product: CASSVGAGGYNEQFF. The chain employs TRBV9 and TRBJ2-1; TRBD2 matches at 9 bases. V shed 0 bases, J shed 4 bases, and the junction held 2 bases outside the gene matches. There are 15 residues in the CDR3. CDR1 is SGDLS and CDR2 is YYNGEE in the germline V gene.

The rearrangement links TRBV6-8 to TRBJ2-7, with D perhaps TRBD1 or TRBD2 (6 bases each). The ends were cut back, 8 bases at V and 5 bases at J, with 16 bases in the middle. Germline V gene lookup returns CDR1 MNHGY and CDR2 SAAAGT. The CDR3 sequence is 13 residues long. CDR3 nucleotide sequence: TGTGCCAGCCGGGGGCTAGCGATGGACGAGCAGTACTTC. This gives the protein CASRGLAMDEQYF.

This clonotype was seen many times. The rearrangement links TRBV27 to TRBJ2-7; D may be TRBD2 (5 bases). Germline CDR1 and CDR2: MNHEY and SMNVEV (reference sequence). Deletions cut 8 bases from V and 6 bases from J, with 23 bases between. The CDR3 contains 15 residues. CDR3 sequence: CASGRPSPSPREQYF. CDR3 in DNA: TGTGCCAGCGGCCGCCCCTCGCCTAGCCCCCGCGAGCAGTACTTC.

This clonotype was counted at least ten times. The V gene is TRBV27, the J gene TRBJ1-4; no clear D. The CDR3 is 15 residues long. Trimming shortened V by 3 bases and J by 5 bases, and 13 bases separated the two germline ends. Germline V gene data show CDR1 as MNHEY and CDR2 as SMNVEV (reference sequence). The CDR3 reads CASSFAVGSNEKLFF. The CDR3 DNA reads as TGTGCCAGCAGTTTTGCTGTAGGATCCAATGAAAAACTGTTTTTT.

This clonotype was observed a handful of times. The CDR3 here is CASSLAIEAFF. DNA for the CDR3: TGTGCCAGCAGCTTGGCCATTGAAGCTTTCTTT. V and J are TRBV7-9 and TRBJ1-1; unclear D gene. Germline CDR1 SEHNR, CDR2 FQNEAQ (reference sequence). V gave up 3 bases and J gave up 7 bases, with 6 bases separating them. The CDR3 has 11 amino acids. Full variable domain (missing parts from reference TRBV7-9 and TRBJ1-1): DTGVSQNPRHKITKRGQNVTFRCDPISEHNRLYWYRQTLGQGPEFLTYFQNEAQLEKSRLLSDRFSAERPKGSFSTLEIQRTEQGDSAMYLCASSLAIEAFFGQGTRLTVV.

The V gene is TRBV4-1, the J gene TRBJ2-3; 13 bases are a match to TRBD2. Germline V gives CDR1 MGHRA, CDR2 YSYEKL. The CDR3 runs 21 residues. The ends lost 2 bases at V and 2 bases at J; junction bases unmatched: 16. The CDR3: CASSQNRGLAGLLRPTDTQYF. The CDR3 DNA reads TGCGCCAGCAGCCAAAATCGGGGACTAGCGGGACTTCTTCGTCCCACAGATACGCAGTATTTT.

This clonotype came up many times. V usage is TRBV12-5 and J usage is TRBJ1-3; D remains unclear. Deletions cut 11 bases from V and 0 bases from J, with 8 bases between. Germline V gene data show CDR1 as LGHNT and CDR2 as FRNRAP. This CDR3 spans 12 amino acids. CDR3 loop: CARPFSGNTIYF. The CDR3 nucleotides read TGTGCTCGCCCGTTCTCTGGAAACACCATATATTTT.

This clonotype was seen many times. The chain links TRBV7-9 to TRBJ2-1; 9 bases agree with TRBD2. There are 19 residues in the CDR3. Losses at the gene ends were 0 bases for V and 2 bases for J; bases not matched to a gene: 11. Germline CDR1 SEHNR, CDR2 FQNEAQ (reference sequence). The CDR3 DNA reads as TGTGCCAGCAGCTTAGCGCTCGCGGGAGGGCCAAGAGCCTACAATGAGCAGTTCTTC. Amino acid sequence: CASSLALAGGPRAYNEQFF.

This clonotype has a count of ten or more. The J gene is TRBJ1-5, the V gene TRBV6-2 or TRBV6-3; the D gene is possibly TRBD1 (5 bases). The CDR3 spans 16 residues. Trimming stripped 5 bases from V and 1 base from J, with 15 bases between. Germline V gene lookup returns CDR1 MNHEY and CDR2 SVGEGT. In DNA, the CDR3 is TGTGCCAGCAGTCCGCCGACAGTTTACAGCAATCAGCCCCAGCATTTT. Encoded protein: CASSPPTVYSNQPQHF.

This clonotype has a count of ten or more. V and J are TRBV20-1 and TRBJ2-1; a possible D gene is TRBD1 (6 bases). Trimming left V 6 bases short and J 0 bases short, with 12 bases between. The CDR3 is 14 amino acids. The germline V gene encodes CDR1 DFQATT and CDR2 SNEGSKA (reference sequence). The CDR3 DNA sequence: TGCAGTGCCAGTAGGGGGAGCTCCTACAATGAGCAGTTCTTC. Translating gives CSASRGSSYNEQFF.

Comments on this clonotype: This could be a read error, since a much larger clone is one nucleotide away. The chain combines TRBV28 with TRBJ2-5; D is undetermined. The CDR3 is 14 residues long. Trimming stripped 3 bases from V and 4 bases from J, with 12 bases between. Looked up from germline, CDR1 is MDHEN and CDR2 is SYDVKM. For the CDR3, the DNA is TGTGCCAGCAGTTTGGGGTCTTCGAGAGAGACCCAGTACTTC. Translating it yields CASSLGSSRETQYF.

This clonotype has ten or more counts. V gene TRBV5-8 combines with J gene TRBJ2-1; 12 nucleotides agree with TRBD2. V gave up 4 bases and J gave up 9 bases; unmatched junction bases: 11. Germline V gene data show CDR1 as SGHTS and CDR2 as YDEGEE. CDR3 size: 16 residues. The CDR3 DNA is TGTGCCAGCAGCCTGCGCGAAACTAGCGGGAGGAGTGAGCAGTTCTTC. Protein: CASSLRETSGRSEQFF.

This clonotype has a count of ten or more. V is TRBV3-1 and J is TRBJ1-6; tentative D call: TRBD1 (5 bases). The CDR3 has 13 residues. V gave up 0 bases and J gave up 10 bases, with 7 bases separating them. Germline values: CDR1 LGHDT, CDR2 YNNKEL (reference sequence). CDR3 loop: CASSQETGSPLHF. CDR3 sequence (DNA): TGTGCCAGCAGCCAAGAAACAGGCTCACCCCTCCACTTT.

The sample holds a few counts of this clonotype. This chain uses TRBV7-2 with TRBJ1-3, with D unresolved. CDR3 length equals 13 residues. Trimming shortened V by 5 bases and J by 2 bases, and 7 bases separated the two germline ends. CDR1 is SGHTA and CDR2 is FQGNSA in the germline V gene. CDR3 in amino acids: CASSRTAGNTIYF. CDR3 coding DNA: TGTGCCAGCAGCCGGACGGCTGGAAACACCATATATTTT.

Concerning this clonotype: A much larger clone differs by one base, so this may be a read error. This sequence joins TRBV12-3 or TRBV12-4 and TRBJ1-3; D call uncertain. This CDR3 contains 12 residues. CDR3 coding DNA: TGTGCCAGCAGTTCAGTGGGCTACACCACATATTTT. This gives the protein CASSSVGYTTYF.

This clonotype has ten or more counts. The chain has TRBV5-1 and TRBJ2-2; D may be TRBD1 (5 bases). This CDR3 is 16 amino acids long. With 0 bases removed from V and 0 bases from J, the gap between germline ends came to 9 bases. The germline V gene encodes CDR1 SGHRS and CDR2 YFSETQ. The CDR3 region is CASSLEAGTNTGELFF. The CDR3 DNA reads as TGCGCCAGCAGCTTGGAGGCAGGGACGAACACCGGGGAGCTGTTTTTT.